The 11 T cell receptor beta chains below all came from one sample that was sequenced in a study of cytomegalovirus exposure and HLA in healthy donors. The PCR was carried out with 60 Vbeta primers and 13 Jbeta primers. Sequencing was performed with immunoSEQ multiplex PCR; in TCRdb, only in-frame clones are kept and a portion is missing. Of around 100,000 clones in the sample, about four fifths were seen once. Sequences were obtained from PBMCs. The origin of the receptors is a young woman in good health and CMV-seropositive.

The rearrangement joins TRBV6-5 to TRBJ1-3, with D uncertain. The CDR3 is 14 amino acids. V was shortened by 6 bases and J by 3 bases, with 12 bases between the two germline ends. Germline assignment: CDR1 MNHEY and CDR2 SVGAGI. The CDR3 here is CASSSAGGGNTIYF. The CDR3 DNA is TGTGCCAGCAGCTCCGCCGGCGGTGGAAACACCATATATTTT.

The sample holds a few counts of this clone. The chain couples TRBV6-5 to TRBJ1-4, with 7 bases identical to TRBD1. CDR1 is MNHEY, CDR2 SVGAGI, per germline. V trimming: 6 bases; J trimming: 5 bases; junction bases outside the gene matches: 6. The CDR3 consists of 14 residues. The CDR3 bases are TGTGCCAGCAGACAGGGGCCCACCAATGAAAAACTGTTTTTT. Its protein is CASRQGPTNEKLFF.

The genes are TRBV7-3 and TRBJ2-1, with 11 bases that match TRBD2. The ends lost 5 bases at V and 9 bases at J; junction bases unmatched: 12. The CDR3 length is 16 residues. The germline gives CDR1 SGHTA, CDR2 FQGTGA. This CDR3 is CASSVSIAGGLAEQFF. CDR3 nucleotides: TGTGCCAGCAGCGTATCAATAGCGGGGGGGCTGGCTGAGCAGTTCTTC.

J is TRBJ1-2 and V is TRBV5-6, with 7 bases that match TRBD1. The CDR3 has 13 amino acids. With V trimmed by 3 bases and J by 2 bases, 1 base remained unmatched. Germline CDR1 SGHDT, CDR2 YYEEEE. The CDR3 protein is CASSSTGNYGYTF. DNA for the CDR3: TGTGCCAGCAGCTCGACAGGGAACTATGGCTACACCTTC.

The chain uses TRBV4-2 and TRBJ2-3, with a weak D call TRBD2 (6 bases). The CDR3 runs 14 residues. Looked up from germline, CDR1 is LGHNA and CDR2 is YNFKEQ. With 6 bases removed from V and 2 bases from J, the gap between germline ends came to 12 bases. CDR3 DNA sequence: TGTGCCAGCAGGCGGGACGGGCACACAGATACGCAGTATTTT. Translated: CASRRDGHTDTQYF.

The chain combines TRBV7-8 with TRBJ1-1, with D perhaps matching TRBD1 (6 bases). Trimming took 5 bases from V and 0 from J, leaving 13 bases between them. Germline CDR1 reads SGHVS; CDR2 reads FQNEAQ. CDR3 length: 15 amino acids. The CDR3 coding sequence is TGTGCCAGCAGCGAAACGGACAGCATGAACACTGAAGCTTTCTTT. As protein: CASSETDSMNTEAFF.

This clone was found many times. CDR3 DNA sequence: TGTGCCAGCAGTTACGACCGGGACAAAGGAAACACCATATATTTT. Translated: CASSYDRDKGNTIYF. The chain carries TRBV6-5 and TRBJ1-3, with D perhaps matching TRBD1 (6 bases). V lost 2 bases to trimming and J lost 4 bases, with 12 bases between them. The CDR3 totals 15 residues. Per germline, CDR1 MNHEY and CDR2 SVGAGI.

The chain couples TRBV5-1 to TRBJ2-1, with TRBD2 matching over 11 bases. The V gene end was trimmed by 1 base and the J gene end by 9 bases; junction bases not matched to a gene: 15. There are 18 residues in the CDR3. Germline values: CDR1 SGHRS, CDR2 YFSETQ. In DNA form, the CDR3 reads TGCGCCAGCAGCTTGCGACTAGCGGGATATACAATTTCCGGTGAGCAGTTCTTC. It encodes CASSLRLAGYTISGEQFF.

J is TRBJ1-3 and V is TRBV4-2, with TRBD1 matching 8 bases. This CDR3 is 14 amino acids long. Trimming at V came to 1 base and at J to 8 bases, leaving 4 bases not matched to a gene. CDR1 is LGHNA, CDR2 YNFKEQ, per germline. In nucleotides, the CDR3 is TGTGCCAGCAGCCAAGGTCAGGGGGCAGACACCATATATTTT. Amino acid sequence: CASSQGQGADTIYF.

The chain joins TRBV28 to TRBJ2-3; D is undetermined. Trimming pared 2 bases from V and 0 bases from J, leaving 12 bases between. The V gene's germline CDR1 is MDHEN and CDR2 SYDVKM. This CDR3 has 16 amino acids. DNA for the CDR3: TGTGCCAGCAGTTTAATTGAGTCTAGTAGCACAGATACGCAGTATTTT. Amino acids: CASSLIESSSTDTQYF.

This chain uses TRBV5-1 with TRBJ2-5, with 7 bases aligning to TRBD1. The CDR3 loop spans 17 amino acids. CDR1 SGHRS and CDR2 YFSETQ come from the germline V gene. The junction had 16 bases not matched to a gene; V was cut back by 4 bases and J by 4 bases. As DNA, the CDR3 is TGCGCCAGCAGCCCCAGGTCGGGGACAGCAACCCCAGAGACCCAGTACTTC. It yields the protein CASSPRSGTATPETQYF.